A selection of T cell receptor beta chains follows, all from one sample in a study of shared clonotypes between healthy human individuals. Generated by immunoSEQ multiplex PCR, the TCRdb table keeps only in-frame clones and is missing some. This sample carries 2 million to 3 million clones, 90% to 95% of them seen once, and the ten largest clones take more than 0.35%. The sample taken for sequencing was naive CD4+ T cells from PBMCs. These receptors all stem from a man aged 18 to 30 in good health. Some clones in this sample may be carry-over from other donors' samples. CDR3s include the opening cysteine and the closing phenylalanine or tryptophan. D genes are given only for firm matches. Size tells how often a clone was seen (once, few, many) or the class of an expanded clone, and some rows leave it out.

>.|TRBV27|TRBD2|TRBJ2-3
CASSLSGLATDMQYF
TGTGCCAGCAGTTTATCAGGACTAGCTACAGATATGCAGTATTTT
>.|TRBV5-1|.|TRBJ2-3
CASSLNTDTQYF
TGCGCCAGCAGCTTGAATACAGATACGCAGTATTTT
>.|TRBV6-1|TRBD2|TRBJ2-1
CASSVGLAGNEQFF
TGTGCCAGCAGTGTGGGACTAGCGGGCAACGAGCAGTTCTTC
>few|TRBV20-1|.|TRBJ2-1
CSARAYNEQFF
TGCAGTGCTAGAGCTTACAATGAGCAGTTCTTC
>.|TRBV27|TRBD1|TRBJ2-7
CASRGTGRPYEQYF
TGTGCCAGCAGAGGGACAGGGAGGCCCTACGAGCAGTACTTC
>.|TRBV27|.|TRBJ2-7
CASGGGHNYEQYF
TGTGCCAGCGGGGGTGGACACAACTACGAGCAGTACTTC
>.|TRBV5-1|.|TRBJ1-6
CASSPNGGSDSPLHF
TGCGCCAGCAGCCCTAACGGGGGGTCGGATTCACCCCTCCACTTT
>.|TRBV5-1|TRBD1|TRBJ2-5
CASSLAGTGEGETQYF
TGCGCCAGCAGCTTGGCAGGGACAGGGGAGGGGGAGACCCAGTACTTC
>.|TRBV28|.|TRBJ2-5
CASRPAGALQKETQYF
TGTGCCAGCAGACCTGCCGGGGCCCTCCAAAAAGAGACCCAGTACTTC
>.|TRBV9|.|TRBJ1-4
CASSPTGSNEKLFF
TGTGCCAGCAGCCCAACAGGGTCTAATGAAAAACTGTTTTTT
>.|TRBV29-1|.|TRBJ2-1
CSVVVNRADSYNEQFF
TGCAGCGTTGTTGTAAACAGGGCGGACTCCTACAATGAGCAGTTCTTC
>.|TRBV5-5|.|TRBJ2-3
CASSDPADTQYF
TGTGCCAGCAGCGATCCAGCAGATACGCAGTATTTT
>.|TRBV7-2|.|TRBJ2-7
CASSLVVGFLNREQYF
TGTGCCAGCAGCTTAGTGGTAGGCTTCCTAAATAGGGAGCAGTACTTC
>.|TRBV7-9|TRBD1|TRBJ1-4
CASSFPLQGAHEKLFF
TGTGCCAGCAGCTTTCCACTACAGGGGGCGCACGAAAAACTGTTTTTT
>once|TRBV7-2|.|TRBJ2-2
CASSRVPGNTGELFF
TGTGCCAGCAGCCGGGTCCCGGGCAACACCGGGGAGCTGTTTTTT
>.|TRBV6-1|.|TRBJ1-5
CASSDPGSNQPQHF
TGTGCCAGCAGTGACCCGGGGAGCAATCAGCCCCAGCATTTT
>.|TRBV6-6|.|TRBJ2-1
CASRNQVSYNEQFF
TGTGCCAGCAGGAACCAAGTCTCCTACAATGAGCAGTTCTTC
>once|TRBV5-1|.|TRBJ2-1
CASSQTPEAAAYNEQFF
TGCGCCAGCAGCCAAACCCCCGAGGCAGCGGCCTACAATGAGCAGTTCTTC
>.|TRBV7-9|.|TRBJ1-3
CASSPREGGSGNTIYF
TGTGCCAGCAGCCCCCGGGAGGGTGGATCTGGAAACACCATATATTTT
>.|TRBV9|.|TRBJ1-2
CASSVESQVPYPNYGYTF
TGTGCCAGCAGCGTAGAGTCGCAGGTTCCTTACCCTAACTATGGCTACACCTTC
>once|TRBV27|TRBD1|TRBJ1-1
CASSYDRVNTEAFF
TGTGCCAGCAGTTACGACAGGGTGAACACTGAAGCTTTCTTT
>.|TRBV5-8|.|TRBJ1-5
CASSPEVRNQPQHF
TGTGCCAGCAGCCCGGAGGTCAGGAATCAGCCCCAGCATTTT
>few|TRBV7-9|TRBD2|TRBJ2-5
CASSLGPGRGETQYF
TGTGCCAGCAGCTTAGGCCCCGGGAGGGGAGAGACCCAGTACTTC
>.|TRBV5-6|TRBD2|TRBJ2-1
CASSWGAAGESYNEQFF
TGTGCCAGCAGCTGGGGGGCAGCGGGAGAGTCCTACAATGAGCAGTTCTTC
>.|TRBV7-2|TRBD1|TRBJ2-5
CASSPTGAELLKYF
TGTGCCAGCAGCCCGACAGGGGCTGAGCTCCTCAAGTACTTC
>.|TRBV28|TRBD1|TRBJ1-3
CASSEGAGGFGNTIYF
TGTGCCAGCAGTGAGGGGGCAGGGGGTTTTGGAAACACCATATATTTT
>.|TRBV5-1|TRBD2|TRBJ2-5
CASSRTSGKETQYF
TGCGCCAGCAGCAGGACTAGCGGGAAAGAGACCCAGTACTTC
>.|TRBV28|.|TRBJ2-1
CASSLRGYNEQFF
TGTGCCAGCAGTCTCAGGGGTTACAATGAGCAGTTCTTC
>.|TRBV5-5|TRBD1|TRBJ2-1
CASSWRQGASNEQFF
TGTGCCAGCAGCTGGAGACAGGGGGCGAGCAATGAGCAGTTCTTC
>.|TRBV5-1|.|TRBJ2-2
CASSAPGPGHTGELFF
TGCGCCAGCAGCGCCCCGGGACCCGGGCATACCGGGGAGCTGTTTTTT
>.|TRBV27|.|TRBJ2-7
CASSLSVNAHEQYF
TGTGCCAGCAGTTTAAGCGTAAACGCGCACGAGCAGTACTTC
>.|TRBV19|TRBD1|TRBJ1-1
CASTPGGQIMNTEAFF
TGTGCCAGTACCCCGGGGGGACAGATCATGAACACTGAAGCTTTCTTT
>once|TRBV19|.|TRBJ1-2
CASSPGQGANYGYTF
TGTGCCAGTAGTCCTGGGCAGGGAGCTAACTATGGCTACACCTTC
>.|TRBV28|TRBD2|TRBJ2-7
CASSHELGVGGEQYF
TGTGCCAGCAGTCACGAACTTGGCGTCGGGGGGGAGCAGTACTTC
>.|TRBV5-1|.|TRBJ1-4
CASSLSTTNEKLFF
TGCGCCAGCAGCTTATCCACAACTAATGAAAAACTGTTTTTT
>few|TRBV23-1|TRBD1|TRBJ1-1
CASSTQGVYGTEAFF
TGCGCCAGCAGTACTCAGGGGGTATATGGGACTGAAGCTTTCTTT
>.|TRBV29-1|TRBD1|TRBJ2-1
CSVARQGSYNEQFF
TGCAGCGTTGCCCGACAGGGCTCCTACAATGAGCAGTTCTTC
>.|TRBV6-5|TRBD1|TRBJ1-4
CASSRLQGNEKLFF
TGTGCCAGCAGCCGCCTACAGGGGAATGAAAAACTGTTTTTT
>once|TRBV9|TRBD2|TRBJ2-5
CASSVGASGTQETQYF
TGTGCCAGCAGCGTAGGGGCTAGCGGGACCCAAGAGACCCAGTACTTC
>few|TRBV27|.|TRBJ1-1
CASSRVWTNTEAFF
TGTGCCAGCAGCCGTGTGTGGACGAACACTGAAGCTTTCTTT
>.|TRBV28|.|TRBJ2-6
CASSFSGDSGANVLTF
TGTGCCAGCAGTTTCTCAGGGGACTCTGGGGCCAACGTCCTGACTTTC
>.|TRBV2|.|TRBJ1-2
CASSVGGGGYTF
TGTGCCAGCAGTGTGGGGGGCGGTGGCTACACCTTC
>.|TRBV4-1|.|TRBJ2-5
CASSPADSGRGTQYF
TGCGCCAGCAGCCCAGCTGATTCAGGGCGGGGGACCCAGTACTTC
>.|TRBV7-2|.|TRBJ2-3
CASSLEGGEDTQYF
TGTGCCAGCAGCTTAGAAGGAGGGGAAGATACGCAGTATTTT
>.|TRBV5-8|.|TRBJ1-5
CASSLVGGNSNQPQHF
TGTGCCAGCAGCTTGGTGGGAGGGAATAGCAATCAGCCCCAGCATTTT
>.|TRBV28|.|TRBJ1-1
CASSSGAAGDTEAFF
TGTGCCAGCAGTTCCGGGGCCGCTGGGGACACTGAAGCTTTCTTT
>.|TRBV4-3|TRBD1|TRBJ2-2
CASSQEDRANGELFF
TGCGCCAGCAGCCAAGAGGACAGGGCAAACGGGGAGCTGTTTTTT
>.|TRBV7-9|TRBD1|TRBJ2-3
CASSLVSGTGADTQYF
TGTGCCAGCAGCTTAGTATCTGGGACAGGGGCAGATACGCAGTATTTT
>.|TRBV9|.|TRBJ1-4
CASSPAGREKLFF
TGTGCCAGCAGCCCCGCCGGTCGTGAAAAACTGTTTTTT
>.|TRBV7-3|TRBD2|TRBJ2-1
CASSLIGMTSGAYNEQFF
TGTGCCAGCAGCCTAATCGGGATGACTAGCGGAGCTTACAATGAGCAGTTCTTC
>.|TRBV7-9|TRBD1|TRBJ2-2
CASSLGQGDTGELFF
TGTGCCAGCAGCTTAGGACAGGGCGACACCGGGGAGCTGTTTTTT
>.|TRBV7-2|.|TRBJ1-4
CASSLALVAPGRSSSEKLFF
TGTGCCAGCAGCTTAGCCCTCGTCGCCCCAGGGAGGAGCAGCAGTGAAAAACTGTTTTTT
>.|TRBV28|TRBD2|TRBJ2-2
CASSFGTRVTGELFF
TGTGCCAGCAGTTTTGGGACTAGAGTCACCGGGGAGCTGTTTTTT
>.|TRBV5-1|.|TRBJ1-3
CASSLTYRTLDSSGNTIYF
TGCGCCAGCAGCTTGACTTATCGGACTCTTGACAGCTCTGGAAACACCATATATTTT
>once|TRBV30|.|TRBJ2-7
CAWSDYSLVGQYF
TGTGCCTGGAGTGATTACTCCCTAGTCGGGCAGTACTTC
>.|TRBV5-1|.|TRBJ2-1
CASSIQTRSSYNEQFF
TGCGCCAGCAGCATACAGACTAGGAGCTCCTACAATGAGCAGTTCTTC
>once|TRBV11-2|TRBD1|TRBJ1-6
CASSPLRDRGEYNSPLHF
TGTGCCAGCAGCCCCCTGAGGGACAGGGGGGAGTATAATTCACCCCTCCACTTT
>.|TRBV18|.|TRBJ2-4
CASSRVFVTGSENIQYF
TGTGCCAGCTCACGCGTCTTCGTAACAGGTTCGGAAAACATTCAGTACTTC
>.|TRBV6-5|.|TRBJ2-7
CASSYSLGGAYEQYF
TGTGCCAGCAGTTACTCGTTAGGCGGGGCCTACGAGCAGTACTTC
>.|TRBV5-4|TRBD1|TRBJ2-7
CASSPRGTYPGEQYF
TGTGCCAGCAGCCCCAGGGGGACCTACCCCGGTGAGCAGTACTTC